These T cell receptor beta chains were read from a single sample in a study of response to subunit inactivated influenza vaccine. MiXCR, applied by TCRdb to the RT-PCR reads, yields one record per CDR3 protein. The sample has about 480,000 distinct CDR3 sequences, approximately 11% seen once. Material: PBMCs from blood, obtained 45 days after vaccination. All receptors derive from a man in his fifties who received an inactivated influenza vaccine. Both conserved end residues are part of each CDR3. Each record gives: J gene, clone size, D gene, V gene, CDR3 DNA, CDR3 protein. A D gene is named only where the DNA matches it firmly. A row's size may be missing; if present it is once, few, many or a size class.

J gene: TRBJ2-1; clone size: many; D gene: TRBD2; V gene: TRBV7-8; CDR3 DNA: TGTGCCAGCAGCTTATTCGGAGCGGGAGGGCCTGTAGCGCAGTTCTTC; CDR3 protein: CASSLFGAGGPVAQFF
J gene: TRBJ2-3; clone size: many; D gene: -; V gene: TRBV12-3/TRBV12-4; CDR3 DNA: TGTGCCAGCAGTAGCGGCACAGATACGCAGTATTTT; CDR3 protein: CASSSGTDTQYF
J gene: TRBJ2-3; clone size: -; D gene: TRBD1; V gene: TRBV14; CDR3 DNA: TGTGCCAGCAGCCAGTACCTGACAGGGGTCGCGGATACGCAGTATTTT; CDR3 protein: CASSQYLTGVADTQYF
J gene: TRBJ2-7; clone size: many; D gene: TRBD1; V gene: TRBV20-1; CDR3 DNA: TGCAGTGCAGAGTTTTTCGGAGACAGGGGTTCCTACGAGCAGTACTTC; CDR3 protein: CSAEFFGDRGSYEQYF
J gene: TRBJ2-7; clone size: many; D gene: -; V gene: TRBV5-1; CDR3 DNA: TGCGCCAGCAGCTTGACGGGAGTGGAGCAGTACTTC; CDR3 protein: CASSLTGVEQYF
J gene: TRBJ2-5; clone size: -; D gene: TRBD1; V gene: TRBV5-6; CDR3 DNA: TGTGCCAGCAGCTTGGCCGTTGGACAGGGATTCCAAGAGACCCAGTACTTC; CDR3 protein: CASSLAVGQGFQETQYF
J gene: TRBJ1-1; clone size: few; D gene: TRBD1; V gene: TRBV2; CDR3 DNA: TGTGCCAGCAAGACAGGGGGCCTGAACACTGAAGCTTTCTTT; CDR3 protein: CASKTGGLNTEAFF
J gene: TRBJ2-2; clone size: few; D gene: -; V gene: TRBV7-2; CDR3 DNA: TGTGCCAGCAGCTTAAAATGGAGGCTCGTCTCCACCGGGGAGCTGTTTTTT; CDR3 protein: CASSLKWRLVSTGELFF
J gene: TRBJ2-3; clone size: -; D gene: -; V gene: TRBV10-2; CDR3 DNA: TGCGCCAGCAGTCCAATAGGGGGTACAGATACGCAGTATTTT; CDR3 protein: CASSPIGGTDTQYF
J gene: TRBJ1-6; clone size: few; D gene: -; V gene: TRBV13; CDR3 DNA: TGTGCCACCTTGGCGGCAGGGGAATATAATTCACCCCTCCACTTT; CDR3 protein: CATLAAGEYNSPLHF
J gene: TRBJ1-2; clone size: -; D gene: -; V gene: TRBV10-3; CDR3 DNA: TGTGCCATCACCCTCGGGGGGGGGTATGGCTACACCTTC; CDR3 protein: CAITLGGGYGYTF
J gene: TRBJ2-5; clone size: -; D gene: -; V gene: TRBV12-3/TRBV12-4; CDR3 DNA: TGTGCCAGCACTCCGGACGGGTCCAGAGAGACCCAGTACTTC; CDR3 protein: CASTPDGSRETQYF
J gene: TRBJ2-3; clone size: -; D gene: TRBD2; V gene: TRBV7-3; CDR3 DNA: TGTGCCAGCAGCCCAGTAGCGGGAGGGGGCCCGGATACGCAGTATTTT; CDR3 protein: CASSPVAGGGPDTQYF
J gene: TRBJ2-1; clone size: -; D gene: -; V gene: TRBV10-3; CDR3 DNA: TGTGCCACCTCGACGGGACTTAGCTCCTACAATGAGCAGTTCTTC; CDR3 protein: CATSTGLSSYNEQFF
J gene: TRBJ2-3; clone size: -; D gene: TRBD2; V gene: TRBV6-1; CDR3 DNA: TGTGCCAGCAGACATACAGCGGGGGGCTTGGCAGATACGCAGTATTTT; CDR3 protein: CASRHTAGGLADTQYF
J gene: TRBJ2-2; clone size: few; D gene: -; V gene: TRBV27; CDR3 DNA: TGTGCCAGCAGTTTATCCCCGACAGGCTACGGGGAGCTGTTTTTT; CDR3 protein: CASSLSPTGYGELFF
J gene: TRBJ2-3; clone size: many; D gene: -; V gene: TRBV5-1; CDR3 DNA: TGCGCCAGCAGGGAGGGCACAGATACGCAGTATTTT; CDR3 protein: CASREGTDTQYF
J gene: TRBJ2-1; clone size: -; D gene: -; V gene: TRBV5-1; CDR3 DNA: TGCGCCAGCAGCTTGGGCCCGGGGGGACGAGGGGGCTACAATGAGCAGTTCTTC; CDR3 protein: CASSLGPGGRGGYNEQFF
J gene: TRBJ1-6; clone size: -; D gene: TRBD1; V gene: TRBV6-5; CDR3 DNA: TGTGCCAGCAGTTACCCCGGGACAGGGGGCTCCTATAATTCACCCCTCCACTTT; CDR3 protein: CASSYPGTGGSYNSPLHF
J gene: TRBJ2-3; clone size: many; D gene: TRBD2; V gene: TRBV5-1; CDR3 DNA: TGCGCCAGCAGCCCCTACCTAGCGGGGGGGGGCACAGATACGCAGTATTTT; CDR3 protein: CASSPYLAGGGTDTQYF
J gene: TRBJ1-1; clone size: -; D gene: TRBD1; V gene: TRBV5-1; CDR3 DNA: TGCGCCAGCAGCTCGACAGGGTCGGTCACTGAAGCTTTCTTT; CDR3 protein: CASSSTGSVTEAFF
J gene: TRBJ1-1; clone size: -; D gene: -; V gene: TRBV27; CDR3 DNA: TGTGCCAGCAGTTTATATTCGGTAACAGGGACATCTGAAGCTTTCTTT; CDR3 protein: CASSLYSVTGTSEAFF
J gene: TRBJ2-5; clone size: many; D gene: TRBD2; V gene: TRBV20-1; CDR3 DNA: TGCAGTGCTAGGACTACCAGCGGGAGTTGGGAGACCCAGTACTTC; CDR3 protein: CSARTTSGSWETQYF
J gene: TRBJ2-5; clone size: many; D gene: -; V gene: TRBV10-3; CDR3 DNA: TGTGCCATCAAAGCACAGGGGGGGGAGACCCAGTACTTC; CDR3 protein: CAIKAQGGETQYF
J gene: TRBJ2-7; clone size: many; D gene: -; V gene: TRBV6-5; CDR3 DNA: TGTGCCAGCAGAGACGCACTCTACGAGCAGTACTTC; CDR3 protein: CASRDALYEQYF
J gene: TRBJ2-5; clone size: few; D gene: TRBD1; V gene: TRBV7-9; CDR3 DNA: TGTGCCAGCAGCTCCGGGACAGGGGGCCCAGAGACCCAGTACTTC; CDR3 protein: CASSSGTGGPETQYF
J gene: TRBJ2-3; clone size: few; D gene: -; V gene: TRBV12-3/TRBV12-4; CDR3 DNA: TGTGCCAGCAGTTTAGTCCTCCCAGAAACAGATACGCAGTATTTT; CDR3 protein: CASSLVLPETDTQYF
J gene: TRBJ1-2; clone size: -; D gene: -; V gene: TRBV12-3/TRBV12-4; CDR3 DNA: TGTGCCAGCAAAGACTCCTATGGCTACACCTTC; CDR3 protein: CASKDSYGYTF
J gene: TRBJ2-7; clone size: -; D gene: TRBD2; V gene: TRBV20-1; CDR3 DNA: TGCAGTGCTAGAGATTTGGGCCTAGCGGGTTCCTACGAGCAGTACTTC; CDR3 protein: CSARDLGLAGSYEQYF
J gene: TRBJ1-1; clone size: few; D gene: -; V gene: TRBV20-1; CDR3 DNA: TGCAGTGCTAGAGATTCATCCGGTGGGGTCCCTGAAGCTTTCTTT; CDR3 protein: CSARDSSGGVPEAFF
J gene: TRBJ2-2; clone size: many; D gene: -; V gene: TRBV4-3; CDR3 DNA: TGCGCCAGCAGCCAGGGGCTCAGGAAAGCGAACACCGGGGAGCTGTTTTTT; CDR3 protein: CASSQGLRKANTGELFF
J gene: TRBJ2-1; clone size: many; D gene: TRBD1; V gene: TRBV12-3/TRBV12-4; CDR3 DNA: TGTGCCAGCAGGAGGGGACAGGGGCCCTACAATGAGCAGTTCTTC; CDR3 protein: CASRRGQGPYNEQFF
J gene: TRBJ2-3; clone size: few; D gene: TRBD1; V gene: TRBV29-1; CDR3 DNA: TGCAGCGCCTACGGACAGGCAGATACGCAGTATTTT; CDR3 protein: CSAYGQADTQYF
J gene: TRBJ1-1; clone size: -; D gene: TRBD1; V gene: TRBV5-8; CDR3 DNA: TGTGCCAGCAGCTTGCTGACAGGGGTCCCAATGAACACTGAAGCTTTCTTT; CDR3 protein: CASSLLTGVPMNTEAFF
J gene: TRBJ2-3; clone size: many; D gene: -; V gene: TRBV5-1; CDR3 DNA: TGCGCCAGCAGCTTTACAGGAATCACAGATACGCAGTATTTT; CDR3 protein: CASSFTGITDTQYF
J gene: TRBJ1-2; clone size: few; D gene: -; V gene: TRBV5-5; CDR3 DNA: TGTGCCAGCAGCCAGACAGAGAATATTAACTATGGCTACACCTTC; CDR3 protein: CASSQTENINYGYTF
J gene: TRBJ2-7; clone size: few; D gene: -; V gene: TRBV18; CDR3 DNA: TGTGCCAGCTCACCACCGACCGTCTACGAGCAGTACTTC; CDR3 protein: CASSPPTVYEQYF
J gene: TRBJ1-1; clone size: -; D gene: -; V gene: TRBV20-1; CDR3 DNA: TGCAGTGCTAGACTCCCGACAGGGAACACTGAAGCTTTCTTT; CDR3 protein: CSARLPTGNTEAFF
J gene: TRBJ2-3; clone size: many; D gene: -; V gene: TRBV10-3; CDR3 DNA: TGTGCCATCAGTGAATCGCGGGGGGACAGCAGCACAGATACGCAGTATTTT; CDR3 protein: CAISESRGDSSTDTQYF
J gene: TRBJ2-2; clone size: few; D gene: -; V gene: TRBV3-1; CDR3 DNA: TGTGCCAGCAGCCCCGGGGGGCGTCGGACCGGGGAGCTGTTTTTT; CDR3 protein: CASSPGGRRTGELFF
J gene: TRBJ1-1; clone size: -; D gene: TRBD1; V gene: TRBV5-1; CDR3 DNA: TGCGCCAGCAGCGAGGGAACAGGGGCCGGTACTGAAGCTTTCTTT; CDR3 protein: CASSEGTGAGTEAFF
J gene: TRBJ2-3; clone size: many; D gene: -; V gene: TRBV20-1; CDR3 DNA: TGCAGTGGACGGATCACAGATACGCAGTATTTT; CDR3 protein: CSGRITDTQYF
J gene: TRBJ2-3; clone size: few; D gene: -; V gene: TRBV2; CDR3 DNA: TGTGCCAGCAGTGAAGGGGCAGATACGCAGTATTTT; CDR3 protein: CASSEGADTQYF
J gene: TRBJ2-1; clone size: many; D gene: TRBD1; V gene: TRBV12-3/TRBV12-4; CDR3 DNA: TGTGCCAGCAGTCTGACAGGGGACAGGGGGCCGGTGCAGTTCTTC; CDR3 protein: CASSLTGDRGPVQFF
J gene: TRBJ2-1; clone size: few; D gene: TRBD1; V gene: TRBV28; CDR3 DNA: TGTGCCTCGCCCCCGGGCAGGGGGAGCTACAATGAGCAGTTCTTC; CDR3 protein: CASPPGRGSYNEQFF
J gene: TRBJ2-7; clone size: many; D gene: -; V gene: TRBV27; CDR3 DNA: TGTGCCAGCAGTTTATCAGGGGTATTGGACGAGCAGTACTTC; CDR3 protein: CASSLSGVLDEQYF
J gene: TRBJ2-1; clone size: few; D gene: TRBD1; V gene: TRBV18; CDR3 DNA: TGTGCCAGCTCACCACAGGGGGCGAGTTTAACAGAGCAGTTCTTC; CDR3 protein: CASSPQGASLTEQFF
J gene: TRBJ2-5; clone size: few; D gene: -; V gene: TRBV7-9; CDR3 DNA: TGTGCCAGCAGCTTACGGCAGGGCAACCAAGAGACCCAGTACTTC; CDR3 protein: CASSLRQGNQETQYF
J gene: TRBJ2-7; clone size: -; D gene: TRBD1; V gene: TRBV4-1; CDR3 DNA: TGCGCCAGCAGCCAAAATGCTGGACAGGGATGGAACGAGCAGTACTTC; CDR3 protein: CASSQNAGQGWNEQYF
J gene: TRBJ2-2; clone size: few; D gene: -; V gene: TRBV2; CDR3 DNA: TGTGCCAGCAGTGAAGTAGACACCGGGGAGCTGTTTTTT; CDR3 protein: CASSEVDTGELFF
J gene: TRBJ2-4; clone size: -; D gene: TRBD1; V gene: TRBV28; CDR3 DNA: TGTGCCAGCAGTTCGGGACAGAACAGGGACTTC; CDR3 protein: CASSSGQNRDF
J gene: TRBJ2-5; clone size: many; D gene: -; V gene: TRBV7-2; CDR3 DNA: TGTGCCAGCAGCTTAGGGGCCTCGTGGGGGGAGACCCAGTACTTC; CDR3 protein: CASSLGASWGETQYF
J gene: TRBJ1-2; clone size: few; D gene: -; V gene: TRBV6-5; CDR3 DNA: TGTGCCAGCAGTTACTCCGGATTGGGTTATGGCTACACCTTC; CDR3 protein: CASSYSGLGYGYTF
J gene: TRBJ2-5; clone size: -; D gene: -; V gene: TRBV3-1; CDR3 DNA: TGTGCCAGCAGCCAAGATTTAAGGGGGGGGCCTAAAGGAATCGTACGAGAGACCCAGTACTTC; CDR3 protein: CASSQDLRGGPKGIVRETQYF
J gene: TRBJ2-6; clone size: few; D gene: TRBD1; V gene: TRBV5-1; CDR3 DNA: TGCGCCAGCAGCTTGGTGGGACAGGGCTTTGGGGCCAACGTCCTGACTTTC; CDR3 protein: CASSLVGQGFGANVLTF
J gene: TRBJ2-5; clone size: few; D gene: TRBD1; V gene: TRBV19; CDR3 DNA: TGTGCCAGTAAACCGACAGGGGGCTCTGAGACCCAGTACTTC; CDR3 protein: CASKPTGGSETQYF
J gene: TRBJ2-1; clone size: -; D gene: TRBD1; V gene: TRBV6-1; CDR3 DNA: TGTGCCAGCAGCCTCGGGACAGGGGAATGGGATGAGCAGTTCTTC; CDR3 protein: CASSLGTGEWDEQFF
J gene: TRBJ2-5; clone size: few; D gene: TRBD2; V gene: TRBV7-9; CDR3 DNA: TGTGCCAGCAGACCGAGACTAGCGACGTACCAAGAGACCCAGTACTTC; CDR3 protein: CASRPRLATYQETQYF
J gene: TRBJ2-7; clone size: -; D gene: TRBD1; V gene: TRBV24-1; CDR3 DNA: TGTGCCACCGCCCGGACAGGTTCGTACGAGCAGTACTTC; CDR3 protein: CATARTGSYEQYF